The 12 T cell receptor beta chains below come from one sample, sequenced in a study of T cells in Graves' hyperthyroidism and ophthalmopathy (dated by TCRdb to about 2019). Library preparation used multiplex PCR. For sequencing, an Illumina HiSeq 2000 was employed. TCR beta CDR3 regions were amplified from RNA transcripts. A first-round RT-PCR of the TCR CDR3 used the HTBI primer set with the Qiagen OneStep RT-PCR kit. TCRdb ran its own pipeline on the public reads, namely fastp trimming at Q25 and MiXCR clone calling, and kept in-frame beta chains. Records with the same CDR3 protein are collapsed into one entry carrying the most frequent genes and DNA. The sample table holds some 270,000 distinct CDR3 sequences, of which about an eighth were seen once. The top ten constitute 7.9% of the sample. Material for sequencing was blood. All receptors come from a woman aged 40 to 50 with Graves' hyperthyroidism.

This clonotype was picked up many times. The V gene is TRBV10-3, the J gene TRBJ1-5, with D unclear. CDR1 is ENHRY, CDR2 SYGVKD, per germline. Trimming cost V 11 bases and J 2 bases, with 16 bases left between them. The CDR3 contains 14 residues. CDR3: CAVGLSGGNQPQHF. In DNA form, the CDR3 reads TGTGCCGTAGGACTGTCCGGTGGCAATCAGCCCCAGCATTTT.

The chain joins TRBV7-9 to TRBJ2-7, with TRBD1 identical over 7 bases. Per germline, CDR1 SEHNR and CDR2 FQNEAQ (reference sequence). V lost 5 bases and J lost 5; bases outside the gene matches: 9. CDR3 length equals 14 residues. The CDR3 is CASSATGLSHEQYF. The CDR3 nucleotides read TGTGCCAGCAGCGCGACAGGGTTAAGCCACGAGCAGTACTTC.

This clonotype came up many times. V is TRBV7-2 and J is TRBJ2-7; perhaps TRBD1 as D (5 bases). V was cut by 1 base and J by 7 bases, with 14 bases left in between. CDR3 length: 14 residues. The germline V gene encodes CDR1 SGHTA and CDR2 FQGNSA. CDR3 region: CASSLDPGPEEQYF. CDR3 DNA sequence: TGTGCCAGCAGCTTAGACCCAGGGCCGGAAGAGCAGTACTTC.

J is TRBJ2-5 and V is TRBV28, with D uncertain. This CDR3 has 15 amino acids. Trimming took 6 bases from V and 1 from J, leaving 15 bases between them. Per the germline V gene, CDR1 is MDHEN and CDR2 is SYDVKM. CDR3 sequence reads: CASSPRGSFQETQYF. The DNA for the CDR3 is TGTGCCAGCAGCCCGCGAGGTAGTTTCCAAGAGACCCAGTACTTC.

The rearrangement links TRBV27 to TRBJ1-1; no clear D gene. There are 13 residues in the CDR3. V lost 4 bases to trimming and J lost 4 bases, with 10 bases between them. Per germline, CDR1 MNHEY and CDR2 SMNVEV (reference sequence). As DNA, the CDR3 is TGTGCCAGCAGTTCAACAGCGATCACTGAAGCTTTCTTT. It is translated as CASSSTAITEAFF.

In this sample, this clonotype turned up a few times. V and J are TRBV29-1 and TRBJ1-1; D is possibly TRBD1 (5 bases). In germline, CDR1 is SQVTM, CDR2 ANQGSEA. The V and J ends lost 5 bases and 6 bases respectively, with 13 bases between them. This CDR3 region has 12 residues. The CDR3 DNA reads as TGCAGCGTTCGGGACTTACACTCTGAAGCTTTCTTT. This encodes CSVRDLHSEAFF.

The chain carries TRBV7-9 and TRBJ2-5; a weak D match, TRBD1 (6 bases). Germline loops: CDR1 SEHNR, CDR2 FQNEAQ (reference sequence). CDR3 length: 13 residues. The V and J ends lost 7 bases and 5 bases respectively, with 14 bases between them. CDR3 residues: CASTGVILETQYF. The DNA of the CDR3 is TGTGCCAGCACAGGGGTAATATTGGAGACCCAGTACTTC.

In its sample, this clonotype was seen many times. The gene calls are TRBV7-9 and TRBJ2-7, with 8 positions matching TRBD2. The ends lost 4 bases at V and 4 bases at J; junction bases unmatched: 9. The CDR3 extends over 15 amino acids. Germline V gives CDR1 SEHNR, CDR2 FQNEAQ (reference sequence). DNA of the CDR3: TGTGCCAGCAGCTATGCCCGAGCGGGAGTTTACGAGCAGTACTTC. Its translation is CASSYARAGVYEQYF. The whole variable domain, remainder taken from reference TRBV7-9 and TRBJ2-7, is DTGVSQNPRHKITKRGQNVTFRCDPISEHNRLYWYRQTLGQGPEFLTYFQNEAQLEKSRLLSDRFSAERPKGSFSTLEIQRTEQGDSAMYLCASSYARAGVYEQYFGPGTRLTVT.

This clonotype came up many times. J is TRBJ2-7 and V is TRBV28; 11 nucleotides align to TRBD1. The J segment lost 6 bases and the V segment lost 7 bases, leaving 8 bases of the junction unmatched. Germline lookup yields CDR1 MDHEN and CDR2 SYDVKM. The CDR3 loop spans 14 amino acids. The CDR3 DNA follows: TGTGCCAGCAAGGCCGGGACAGGGGGTTTCGAGCAGTACTTC. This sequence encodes CASKAGTGGFEQYF. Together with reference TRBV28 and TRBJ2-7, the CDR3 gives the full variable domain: DVKVTQSSRYLVKRTGEKVFLECVQDMDHENMFWYRQDPGLGLRLIYFSYDVKMKEKGDIPEGYSVSREKKERFSLILESASTNQTSMYLCASKAGTGGFEQYFGPGTRLTVT.

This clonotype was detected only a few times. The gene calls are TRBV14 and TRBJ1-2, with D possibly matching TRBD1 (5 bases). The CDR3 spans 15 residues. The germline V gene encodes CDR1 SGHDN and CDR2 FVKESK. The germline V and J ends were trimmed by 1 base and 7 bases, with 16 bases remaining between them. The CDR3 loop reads CASSQVGAGSSGYTF. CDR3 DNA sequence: TGTGCCAGCAGCCAAGTAGGGGCAGGGTCGAGTGGCTACACCTTC.

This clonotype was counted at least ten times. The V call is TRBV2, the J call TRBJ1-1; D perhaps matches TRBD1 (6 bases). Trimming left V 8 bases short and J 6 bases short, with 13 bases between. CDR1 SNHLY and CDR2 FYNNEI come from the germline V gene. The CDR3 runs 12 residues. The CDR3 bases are TGTGCCAGCGGCACTAGGGGGTCTGAAGCTTTCTTT. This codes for CASGTRGSEAFF. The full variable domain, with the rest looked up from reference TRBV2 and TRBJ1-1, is EPEVTQTPSHQVTQMGQEVILRCVPISNHLYFYWYRQILGQKVEFLVSFYNNEISEKSEIFDDQFSVERPDGSNFTLKIRSTKLEDSAMYFCASGTRGSEAFFGQGTRLTVV.

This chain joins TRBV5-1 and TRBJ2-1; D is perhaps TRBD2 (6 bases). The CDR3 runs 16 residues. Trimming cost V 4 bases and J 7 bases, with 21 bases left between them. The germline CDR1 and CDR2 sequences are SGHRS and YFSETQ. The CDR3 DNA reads TGCGCCAGCAGCATGCTTCCGGGAGCGCCGATGAATGAGCAGTTCTTC. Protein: CASSMLPGAPMNEQFF.